Listed below are T cell receptor beta chains from one sample, sequenced in a study of T cells in Graves' hyperthyroidism and ophthalmopathy. TCRdb ran MiXCR on the multiplex PCR reads and lists one entry per CDR3 protein. Among 400,000 to 500,000 distinct CDR3 sequences, roughly 13% were seen once, and the ten largest hold approximately 5.8%. The source material was blood. These receptors were taken from a woman between 18 and 30 years old with Graves' hyperthyroidism. The CDR3 runs from the conserved cysteine through the conserved F or W. The order of the fields is J gene, clone size, D gene, V gene, CDR3 protein, CDR3 DNA. The D gene is left open where the match is weak. Clone size is shown for a subset of rows, as once, few, many or a class of expanded clone.

TRBJ2-3,.,TRBD2,TRBV5-1,CASSGLAGGPTDTQYF,TGCGCCAGCAGCGGCCTAGCGGGAGGGCCGACAGATACGCAGTATTTT
TRBJ1-1,.,TRBD1,TRBV19,CASRDGQGAITEAFF,TGTGCCAGTAGAGACGGACAGGGGGCGATAACTGAAGCTTTCTTT
TRBJ1-1,many,.,TRBV6-1,CASSEGVFMNTEAFF,TGTGCCAGCAGTGAAGGGGTGTTCATGAACACTGAAGCTTTCTTT
TRBJ1-5,many,.,TRBV6-1,CASSEERRGPQHF,TGTGCCAGCAGTGAAGAAAGGAGGGGGCCCCAGCATTTT
TRBJ2-5,many,TRBD2,TRBV20-1,CSAIPGTSQETQYF,TGCAGTGCTATCCCAGGGACTAGCCAAGAGACCCAGTACTTC
TRBJ2-5,.,TRBD2,TRBV28,CASSFVPRWLAGSYQETQYF,TGTGCCAGCAGTTTTGTGCCGCGGTGGCTAGCGGGCTCGTACCAAGAGACCCAGTACTTC
TRBJ2-6,many,.,TRBV12-3/TRBV12-4,CASSSSSGANVLTF,TGCGCCAGCAGCTCAAGCTCTGGGGCCAACGTCCTGACTTTC
TRBJ2-7,many,TRBD2,TRBV2,CASRASGYSYEQYF,TGTGCCAGCAGGGCTAGCGGATACTCCTACGAGCAGTACTTC
TRBJ1-5,.,TRBD1,TRBV20-1,CSALTGGSNQPQHF,TGCAGTGCACTGACAGGGGGTAGCAATCAGCCCCAGCATTTT
TRBJ1-2,few,TRBD1,TRBV15,CATSRVPGGGYGYTF,TGTGCCACCAGCAGAGTACCAGGGGGCGGGTATGGCTACACCTTC
TRBJ2-1,.,TRBD2,TRBV7-2,CASSYAGLSRDIISGRGNEQFF,TGTGCCAGCAGCTACGCGGGCTTGAGCCGGGACATAATTAGCGGGAGGGGAAATGAGCAGTTCTTC
TRBJ1-3,few,.,TRBV12-3/TRBV12-4,CASSLPRRGTSSGNTIYF,TGTGCCAGCAGTTTACCGAGGCGGGGGACATCGTCTGGAAACACCATATATTTT
TRBJ2-2,many,TRBD2,TRBV29-1,CSVTGTSGIGELFF,TGCAGCGTTACCGGGACTAGCGGGATAGGGGAGCTGTTTTTT
TRBJ2-1,many,TRBD2,TRBV11-3,CASSLAGTSGSLPYNEQFF,TGTGCCAGCAGCTTAGCCGGGACTAGCGGGAGTTTACCCTACAATGAGCAGTTCTTC
TRBJ2-1,many,.,TRBV3-1,CASSPLLAGEDNEQFF,TGTGCCAGCAGCCCTCTTTTGGCGGGTGAAGACAATGAGCAGTTCTTC
TRBJ2-3,few,TRBD1,TRBV9,CASRAGTARTDTQYF,TGTGCCAGCAGGGCCGGGACAGCGCGCACAGATACGCAGTATTTT
TRBJ2-5,few,TRBD1,TRBV6-4,CASTAAGQGEETQYF,TGTGCCAGCACCGCAGCAGGACAGGGGGAAGAGACCCAGTACTTC
TRBJ2-5,many,TRBD2,TRBV20-1,CSAELAGRETQYF,TGCAGTGCTGAGTTAGCGGGACGGGAGACCCAGTACTTC
TRBJ2-3,many,TRBD1,TRBV12-3/TRBV12-4,CASSRDRGRGTQYF,TGTGCCAGCAGCCGGGACAGGGGGCGTGGTACGCAGTATTTT
TRBJ2-6,many,TRBD1,TRBV2,CASRWTGESSGANVLTF,TGTGCCAGCAGATGGACAGGGGAATCGTCTGGGGCCAACGTCCTGACTTTC
TRBJ2-7,few,.,TRBV19,CATQRSEPSYEQYF,TGTGCCACCCAAAGGTCGGAACCCTCCTACGAGCAGTACTTC
TRBJ1-1,.,.,TRBV29-1,CSVESGWTEAFF,TGCAGCGTTGAATCAGGGTGGACTGAAGCTTTCTTT
TRBJ1-1,many,TRBD1,TRBV11-2,CASSLDRRGGIGERLNTEAFF,TGTGCCAGCAGCTTAGATCGTCGAGGGGGCATAGGGGAGCGATTGAACACTGAAGCTTTCTTT
TRBJ2-5,many,TRBD1,TRBV20-1,CSARDGTAQETQYF,TGCAGTGCTAGGGATGGGACAGCTCAAGAGACCCAGTACTTC
TRBJ2-7,.,TRBD2,TRBV7-8,CASSLLAAAYEQYF,TGTGCCAGCAGCTTACTAGCGGCCGCCTACGAGCAGTACTTC
TRBJ2-5,many,TRBD1,TRBV28,CASSTAGQGNQETQYF,TGTGCCAGCAGTACGGCGGGACAGGGAAACCAAGAGACCCAGTACTTC
TRBJ2-2,.,.,TRBV4-3,CASSQEKLNTGELFF,TGCGCCAGCAGCCAAGAAAAGCTCAACACCGGGGAGCTGTTTTTT
TRBJ1-1,many,TRBD1,TRBV19,CASSPDRGMNTEAFF,TGTGCCAGCTCACCTGACAGGGGGATGAACACTGAAGCTTTCTTT
TRBJ1-2,many,TRBD1,TRBV7-2,CASSLDRGRYTYGYTF,TGTGCCAGCAGCTTGGACAGGGGGCGTTATACCTATGGCTACACCTTC
TRBJ2-5,.,.,TRBV15,CAISDLPQETQYF,TGTGCCATCAGTGACCTTCCCCAAGAGACCCAGTACTTC
TRBJ1-1,few,.,TRBV6-1,CASWVPGNTEAFF,TGTGCCAGCTGGGTACCAGGGAACACTGAAGCTTTCTTT
TRBJ2-5,.,.,TRBV20-1,CSARPLVAEVRKQETQYF,TGCAGTGCTAGACCCCTGGTAGCGGAGGTTAGGAAACAAGAGACCCAGTACTTC
TRBJ2-3,.,TRBD2,TRBV9,CASSVLSAGGGTDTQYF,TGTGCCAGCAGCGTACTTTCAGCGGGAGGGGGCACAGATACGCAGTATTTT
TRBJ2-7,many,TRBD2,TRBV28,CASATLGGTSYEQYF,TGTGCCAGCGCCACGCTGGGGGGGACCTCCTACGAGCAGTACTTC
TRBJ2-1,.,TRBD2,TRBV5-5,CASSPMLQGPGLAGAPNEQFF,TGTGCCAGCAGCCCGATGTTACAGGGGCCGGGACTAGCGGGAGCCCCCAATGAGCAGTTCTTC
TRBJ1-2,many,.,TRBV28,CASSFGASSLYGYTF,TGTGCCAGCAGTTTTGGAGCATCCTCACTCTATGGCTACACCTTC
TRBJ2-7,many,.,TRBV20-1,CSAGVTGPRYEQYF,TGCAGTGCAGGGGTCACCGGGCCCCGGTACGAGCAGTACTTC
TRBJ1-2,many,TRBD1,TRBV6-2/TRBV6-3,CASSYGTDPLYGYTF,TGTGCCAGCAGTTACGGGACAGATCCGCTCTATGGCTACACCTTC
TRBJ1-2,.,TRBD1,TRBV30,CAARGDSPLYGYTF,TGTGCCGCTCGAGGGGACAGCCCCCTCTATGGCTACACCTTC
TRBJ2-7,many,.,TRBV20-1,CSARELGRRTASSYEQYF,TGCAGTGCTAGAGAATTGGGCCGCCGGACGGCGAGCTCCTACGAGCAGTACTTC
TRBJ1-3,few,.,TRBV6-6,CASSYEGVRGNTIYF,TGTGCCAGCAGTTACGAGGGTGTGAGGGGAAACACCATATATTTT
TRBJ2-7,few,TRBD2,TRBV20-1,CSARDPASGSYEQYF,TGCAGTGCTAGAGATCCGGCTAGCGGGAGCTACGAGCAGTACTTC
TRBJ2-1,.,.,TRBV30,CAWSVGGEREQFF,TGTGCCTGGAGTGTAGGGGGGGAGCGGGAGCAGTTCTTC
TRBJ1-1,many,.,TRBV7-9,CASSYTEYTEAFF,TGTGCCAGCAGTTATACAGAGTACACTGAAGCTTTCTTT
TRBJ1-5,.,.,TRBV5-6,CASSLKGGGDNQPQHF,TGTGCCAGCAGCTTGAAGGGGGGAGGAGACAATCAGCCCCAACATTTT
TRBJ2-7,many,.,TRBV5-1,CASASPGTYEQYF,TGCGCCAGCGCCTCCCCAGGAACCTACGAGCAGTACTTC
TRBJ2-7,.,TRBD2,TRBV30,CAWSVLAGLYEQYF,TGTGCCTGGAGTGTACTAGCGGGCCTCTACGAGCAGTACTTC
TRBJ1-2,many,TRBD1,TRBV20-1,CSAPFGTVDGYTF,TGCAGTGCCCCCTTTGGGACAGTTGATGGCTACACCTTC
TRBJ2-1,many,.,TRBV10-3,CAITRDPRDNEQFF,TGTGCCATCACCCGGGACCCTCGGGACAATGAGCAGTTCTTC